The subject of this entry is one T cell receptor beta chain. Its antigen is currently unknown. This CDR3 contains 15 residues. Germline lookup yields CDR1 SGHRS and CDR2 YFSETQ. Germline trimming cut 4 bases from V and 9 bases from J; bases unmatched to any gene: 9. The data stem from a study of cytomegalovirus exposure and HLA in healthy donors. On the study more broadly: The 120 or so validation repertoires used the same platform as the 550 to 800 first-cohort repertoires (as reported by a later analysis). Study-wide results and caveats: Cytomegalovirus status, reportedly, was diagnosed with high specificity and sensitivity by the classifier. Three of the chains that were CMV-associated were confirmed in vitro to be specific for CMV antigens.

This table comes from immunoSEQ multiplex PCR, and its TCRdb copy is limited to in-frame clones, with some not included. The sample records approximately 62,000 clones, around 92% being singletons. Sequenced: PBMCs. This receptor was obtained from a woman aged 18-29 years in good health and CMV-seronegative. The chain joins TRBV5-1 to TRBJ2-1; 11 bases match TRBD2. CDR3 coding DNA: TGCGCCAGCAGCCCCGGGACTAGCGGCTTGAGTGAGCAGTTCTTC. Its translation is CASSPGTSGLSEQFF.